This T cell receptor beta chain is drawn from a study of T cells of healthy individuals. The CDR3 contains 13 residues. The germline V gene encodes CDR1 SGHTA and CDR2 FQGNSA. The V and J ends lost 2 bases and 8 bases respectively, with 11 bases between them. TCRdb called the 5' RACE reads again in MiXCR, with one record for every CDR3 protein. The sample lists 90,000 to 100,000 distinct CDR3 sequences; about 16% were seen once. The origin of this receptor is a human donor in good health. The rearrangement joins TRBV7-2 to TRBJ2-3; D might be TRBD2 (5 bases). The CDR3 DNA sequence: TGTGCCAGCAGCTTATATCAACGGGGTACGCAGTATTTT. Translation gives CASSLYQRGTQYF.